The 7 T cell receptor beta chains presented below share a single source sample, sequenced in a study of cytomegalovirus exposure and HLA in healthy donors. The PCR used 60 Vbeta and 13 Jbeta primers. Profiling relied on immunoSEQ multiplex PCR, and the TCRdb table lists in-frame clones only, not all of them. The profile covers about 110,000 clones, with approximately 80% appearing a single time and 1.6% taken by the ten largest. Material: PBMCs. All receptors derive from a man between 50 and 59 years old in good health and CMV-seronegative.

This clone appeared once. This sequence joins TRBV4-2 and TRBJ2-5; TRBD1 matches at 8 bases. The J call could be wrong; TRBJ2-7 is a better fit for the DNA end. The germline V gene encodes CDR1 LGHNA and CDR2 YNFKEQ. The CDR3 is made up of 15 amino acids. CDR3 bases: TGTGCCAGCAGCCAAGAGACGGACAGGGCGGGCGAGCAGTACTTC. Protein: CASSQETDRAGEQYF.

In its sample, this clone was seen a few times. The chain employs TRBV28 and TRBJ1-1; D gene uncertain. Germline CDR1 and CDR2: MDHEN and SYDVKM. CDR3 length: 13 residues. Trimming stripped 6 bases from V and 6 bases from J, with 14 bases between. CDR3 sequence reads: CASSPPSRAEAFF. CDR3 nucleotide sequence: TGTGCCAGCAGCCCCCCTTCGCGGGCTGAAGCTTTCTTT.

V gene TRBV28 combines with J gene TRBJ1-6; a possible D gene is TRBD1 (5 bases). The length of the CDR3 is 17 residues. V gave up 5 bases and J gave up 4 bases, with 18 bases separating them. CDR1 is MDHEN, CDR2 SYDVKM, per germline. CDR3 nucleotides: TGTGCCAGCAGTGGAACCATGGGAGGGGTGTATAATTCACCCCTCCACTTT. It translates to CASSGTMGGVYNSPLHF.

This clone was counted once. The J gene is TRBJ1-1, the V gene TRBV7-2; the match to TRBD1 covers 7 bases. From germline, CDR1 is SGHTA and CDR2 FQGNSA. V dropped 4 bases and J dropped 11; count of bases not matched to a gene: 10. CDR3 size: 13 residues. CDR3 protein: CASSSIGTGEAFF. CDR3 coding DNA: TGTGCCAGCAGCTCCATAGGCACAGGGGAGGCTTTCTTT.

CDR3 loop: CASSRDRDYEQYV. CDR3 nucleotide sequence: TGTGCCAGCAGCCGGGACAGGGACTACGAGCAGTACGTC. The chain couples TRBV6-1 to TRBJ2-7; 9 bases match TRBD1. The V gene end was trimmed by 6 bases and the J gene end by 3 bases; junction bases not matched to a gene: 3. This CDR3 has 13 residues. Germline values: CDR1 MNHNS, CDR2 SASEGT.

J is TRBJ1-2 and V is TRBV9; D unclear. In germline, CDR1 is SGDLS, CDR2 YYNGEE. Trimming pared 2 bases from V and 4 bases from J, leaving 18 bases between. The CDR3 length is 16 residues. The CDR3 loop is CASSVSGNSGLYGYTF. CDR3 DNA: TGTGCCAGCAGCGTGAGCGGGAACAGCGGTCTCTATGGCTACACCTTC.

Only a few counts were recorded for this clone. The V call is TRBV7-2, the J call TRBJ2-5; 10 bases match TRBD2. Germline lookup yields CDR1 SGHTA and CDR2 FQGNSA. CDR3 length: 14 residues. V trimming: 4 bases; J trimming: 11 bases; junction bases outside the gene matches: 10. The CDR3 sequence: CASSSRAGGLEQYF. The DNA of the CDR3 is TGTGCCAGCAGCTCCCGAGCGGGGGGGCTAGAGCAGTACTTC.